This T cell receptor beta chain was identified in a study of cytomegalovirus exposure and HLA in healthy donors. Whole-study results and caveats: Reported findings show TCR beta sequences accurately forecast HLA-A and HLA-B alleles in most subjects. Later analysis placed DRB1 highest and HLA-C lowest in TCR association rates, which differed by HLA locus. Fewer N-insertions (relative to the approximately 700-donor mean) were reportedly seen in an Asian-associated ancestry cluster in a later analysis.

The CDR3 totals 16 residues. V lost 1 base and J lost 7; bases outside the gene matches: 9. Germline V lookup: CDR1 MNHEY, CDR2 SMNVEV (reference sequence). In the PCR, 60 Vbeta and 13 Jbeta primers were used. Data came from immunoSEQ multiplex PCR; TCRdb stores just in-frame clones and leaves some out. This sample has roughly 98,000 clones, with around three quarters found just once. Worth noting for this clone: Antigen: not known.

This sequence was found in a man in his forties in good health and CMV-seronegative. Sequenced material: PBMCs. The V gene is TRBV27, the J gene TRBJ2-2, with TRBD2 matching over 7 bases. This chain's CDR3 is CASSLFGGGLRGELFF. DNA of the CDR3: TGTGCCAGCAGTTTATTCGGGGGAGGGCTTCGCGGGGAGCTGTTTTTT.